These T cell receptor beta chains were read from a single sample in a study of T-cell memory formation after mild COVID-19. TCRdb itself ran the 5' RACE reads through MiXCR, one entry per CDR3 protein. The top ten clones hold 20% to 25% of a sample with 350,000 or so distinct CDR3 sequences, under 25% of them seen once. Sequencing was performed on PBMCs or a T cell subset sorted from them (not recorded which). These receptors all come from a young man who had mild COVID-19 (a few samples of this study predate the infection). Cell type and time point are not known. CDR3s include the opening cysteine and the closing phenylalanine or tryptophan.

>TRBV15|TRBJ1-2
CATSVTGTGLLGGGYTF
>TRBV6-6|TRBJ1-1
CASSRPAQGGAFF
>TRBV9|TRBJ1-2
CASSVGGPSYGYTF
>TRBV7-9|TRBJ2-2
CASSAQGPGELFF
>TRBV4-3|TRBJ1-1
CASSQEHWASEAFF
>TRBV10-1|TRBJ2-3
CASSGGGTSVTDTQYF
>TRBV12-3/TRBV12-4|TRBJ1-1
CASSHWGGDTEAFF
>TRBV10-3|TRBJ2-3
CAISELVAGPGDTQYF
>TRBV12-3/TRBV12-4|TRBJ1-5
CASSLELGIQPQHF
>TRBV5-1|TRBJ1-1
CASGRSQGAGAFF
>TRBV3-1|TRBJ1-2
CASSQDSRLPYGYTF
>TRBV18|TRBJ2-7
CASSPSGRGDEQYF
>TRBV20-1|TRBJ1-2
CSAIQGARGYTF
>TRBV29-1|TRBJ1-1
CSVEYRGANTEAFF
>TRBV11-1|TRBJ1-6
CASTLREAGDSPLHF
>TRBV7-2|TRBJ2-3
CASSAKSAVTADTQYF
>TRBV7-9|TRBJ1-2
CASLALSGTGYGYTF
>TRBV11-2|TRBJ2-2
CASSLVVAGAANTGELFF
>TRBV6-6|TRBJ2-3
CASNPSGGANTQYF
>TRBV7-9|TRBJ2-1
CASSLVAGDNEQFF
>TRBV5-1|TRBJ2-5
CASSRGDTGKETQYF
>TRBV29-1|TRBJ2-1
CSVLGLANEQFF
>TRBV5-1|TRBJ1-5
CASSLQGNGQPQHF
>TRBV15|TRBJ1-1
CATSRDKGAGLNTEAFF
>TRBV5-1|TRBJ2-2
CASSSRGASTGELFF
>TRBV5-1|TRBJ1-4
CASSFGQAEKLFF
>TRBV6-5|TRBJ1-2
CASFYQPYGYTF
>TRBV7-2|TRBJ1-5
CASSLEGTTGSQPQHF
>TRBV29-1|TRBJ1-6
CSVEGQGHLHF
>TRBV4-2|TRBJ2-3
CASSQADSTDTQYF
>TRBV6-6|TRBJ2-1
CASSYRTGGNEQFF
>TRBV11-2|TRBJ2-4
CASSSWGIQYF
>TRBV20-1|TRBJ2-1
CSARLAGADNEQFF
>TRBV5-6|TRBJ2-2
CASSLAPGGTGELFF
>TRBV5-5|TRBJ2-3
CASSLDALTDTQYF
>TRBV6-1|TRBJ2-1
CASTVERSSYNEQFF
>TRBV5-1|TRBJ2-3
CASSLDRRTDTQYF
>TRBV20-1|TRBJ2-1
CSASVPGYNEQFF
>TRBV24-1|TRBJ2-3
CATSEGPDTQYF
>TRBV29-1|TRBJ2-3
CSAATRLTDTQYF
>TRBV6-5|TRBJ2-5
CASSILTRQETQYF
>TRBV2|TRBJ2-3
CASRSTSGVTDTQYF
>TRBV14|TRBJ1-3
CASSQLPVLSGNTIYF
>TRBV12-3/TRBV12-4|TRBJ1-5
CASSLNSNQPQHF
>TRBV5-1|TRBJ2-7
CASSLTLPEPAGEQYF
>TRBV7-9|TRBJ1-2
CASSVDRGSNYGYTF
>TRBV7-9|TRBJ1-3
CATPGGRNTIYF
>TRBV6-5|TRBJ1-2
CASTPEGGLYGYTF
>TRBV20-1|TRBJ2-3
CSARDTSTDTQYF
>TRBV24-1|TRBJ1-2
CATSARGYGYTF
>TRBV7-6|TRBJ1-3
CASSLRGAGNTIYF
>TRBV19|TRBJ1-6
CASSIRPYNSPLHF
>TRBV7-3|TRBJ2-5
CASSTSGTRGETQYF